This entry lists 9 T cell receptor beta chains sequenced from one sample in a study of blood T cell repertoires in COVID-19. Using immunoSEQ multiplex PCR, the repertoire was profiled, and TCRdb retains in-frame clones only, with some absent. The sample includes 71,000 or so clones, around nine tenths seen only once; the top ten take about 5.1%. Sequenced: peripheral blood. These receptors were taken from a woman aged 18 to 35 with acute or convalescent COVID-19.

The chain joins TRBV19 to TRBJ1-1, with D unresolved. V dropped 4 bases and J dropped 4 bases, with 10 bases sitting between them. The germline V gene encodes CDR1 LNHDA and CDR2 SQIVND (reference sequence). CDR3 length: 13 amino acids. The CDR3 DNA is TGTGCCAGTAGTAGAGGACTGCTCACTGAAGCTTTCTTT. Translation gives CASSRGLLTEAFF.

The rearrangement links TRBV7-9 to TRBJ2-5, with 7 nucleotides matching TRBD1. The V gene end was trimmed by 5 bases and the J gene end by 14 bases; junction bases not matched to a gene: 14. Germline values: CDR1 SEHNR, CDR2 FQNEAQ (reference sequence). The CDR3 has 13 residues. The CDR3 here is CASSTDSPGQNYF. Here the CDR3 DNA reads TGTGCCAGCAGCACCGATTCCCCGGGACAGAATTACTTC.

V is TRBV28 and J is TRBJ1-2; a weak D match, TRBD1 (5 bases). V lost 2 bases to trimming and J lost 5 bases, with 9 bases between them. Germline CDR1 MDHEN, CDR2 SYDVKM. This CDR3 contains 13 residues. CDR3 region: CASSLGRVYGYTF. In DNA, the CDR3 is TGTGCCAGCAGTTTAGGCAGGGTGTATGGCTACACCTTC.

This chain joins TRBV2 and TRBJ1-4, with D possibly TRBD1 on 6 matching bases. Germline CDR1 reads SNHLY; CDR2 reads FYNNEI. The V gene lost 5 bases and the J gene lost 8 bases, with 18 bases spanning the gap. The CDR3 extends over 15 amino acids. CDR3 DNA sequence: TGTGCCAGCAGTTCCCGGGGCTTAACAGGGGAAAAACTGTTTTTT. This encodes CASSSRGLTGEKLFF.

The chain uses TRBV4-1 and TRBJ1-4, with TRBD1 matching over 8 bases. CDR1 MGHRA and CDR2 YSYEKL come from the germline V gene. V shed 0 bases, J shed 11 bases, and the junction held 14 bases outside the gene matches. The CDR3 has 17 amino acids. The CDR3 region is CASSQEAGTGGDRKLFF. The CDR3, as DNA: TGCGCCAGCAGCCAAGAAGCGGGGACAGGAGGGGACCGGAAACTGTTTTTT.

The chain recombines TRBV4-1 with TRBJ1-4, with a possible D match to TRBD1 (5 bases). Germline V gives CDR1 MGHRA, CDR2 YSYEKL. Trimming left V 1 base short and J 8 bases short, with 14 bases between. The CDR3 sequence is 15 residues long. Here the CDR3 DNA reads TGCGCCAGCAGCCAAGTTAGGCAGGGTGGCGAAAAACTGTTTTTT. Translation: CASSQVRQGGEKLFF.

This clone was recorded only once. V is TRBV4-3 and J is TRBJ1-1; the D gene is possibly TRBD1 (5 bases). Per the germline V gene, CDR1 is LGHNA and CDR2 is YSLEER. The V and J ends lost 7 bases and 1 base respectively, with 13 bases between them. The CDR3 consists of 14 residues. In DNA, the CDR3 is TGCGCCAGCACCACTGACAGATCGAACACTGAAGCTTTCTTT. It yields the protein CASTTDRSNTEAFF.

J is TRBJ2-7 and V is TRBV6-5, with TRBD1 matching over 7 bases. The CDR3 consists of 15 residues. The germline V gene encodes CDR1 MNHEY and CDR2 SVGAGI. V was clipped by 5 bases and J by 4 bases; unmatched bases: 11. The CDR3, as DNA: TGTGCCAGCAGTCCCGGGACAGTAGGAGTATACGAGCAGTACTTC. This gives the protein CASSPGTVGVYEQYF.

V usage is TRBV3-1 (or the pseudogene TRBV3-2) and J usage is TRBJ2-1; 11 nucleotides line up with TRBD2. This CDR3 has 13 residues. Germline loops: CDR1 LGHDT, CDR2 YNNKEL (reference sequence). Trimming removed 1 base from V and 10 bases from J; junction bases left unmatched: 0. CDR3 amino acids: CASSQGLAGEQFF. For the CDR3, the DNA is TGTGCCAGCAGCCAAGGACTAGCGGGAGAGCAGTTCTTC.